This T cell receptor beta chain was identified during a study of cytomegalovirus exposure and HLA in healthy donors. The CDR3 has 17 residues. Unmatched junction bases numbered 11, after V lost 1 base and J lost 5 bases. Looked up from germline, CDR1 is SGHDN and CDR2 is FVKESK. Use of 60 Vbeta and 13 Jbeta primers characterized the PCR. Method: immunoSEQ multiplex PCR; TCRdb's copy keeps in-frame clones and lacks some. Of over 150,000 clones in the sample, 80% were seen once. The TCR originated in a man aged 25-45 years in good health and CMV-seropositive. The chain has TRBV14 and TRBJ2-1; 7 bases align to TRBD2. The source material was PBMCs. The CDR3 nucleotides read TGTGCCAGCAGCCAAGGTTGGCGGGGGAATTTCAACAATGAGCAGTTCTTC. Translated, it gives CASSQGWRGNFNNEQFF. Combining the CDR3 with reference TRBV14 and TRBJ2-1 gives the whole variable domain EAGVTQFPSHSVIEKGQTVTLRCDPISGHDNLYWYRRVMGKEIKFLLHFVKESKQDESGMPNNRFLAERTGGTYSTLKVQPAELEDSGVYFCASSQGWRGNFNNEQFFGPGTRLTVL.